The subject of this entry is one TCR beta chain. Its recognized antigen is unknown. Qualities for individual bases were not recorded, and no much larger clone is one base off. Trimming costs V 5 bases and J 1 base, and their ends lie 14 bases apart. Measured from the cysteine to the phenylalanine, the CDR3 is 15 residues long. The kept DNA is CDR3 alone, 45 bases in frame from the first base. Taken from the germline V gene, the CDR1 and CDR2 loops are KGHSH and LQKENI. Libraries were built with the immunoSEQ multiplex PCR assay. T cell repertoires were profiled with deep sequencing of rearranged TCR beta loci together with multiparametric flow cytometry. Held by TCRdb, this immuneACCESS table contains in-frame sequences only and omits some clones. Under half of the omission traces to an unresolved V gene where checked; the cause of the rest is unknown. The sample table records approximately 66,000 clones; about 86% of these occur just once. Approximately 2.4% of the sample is taken by the ten largest.

This specimen comes from a study of lymphopenia after photon versus proton radiotherapy (dated by TCRdb to 2018 to 2020). Describing the broader study: The immunological effects of photon versus proton radiation therapy were compared in patients with gastrointestinal tumors who developed high-grade lymphopenia. The roughly 20 patients in the cohort had gastrointestinal tumors, were treated with either photon or proton therapy, and subsequently developed lymphopenia. The study aimed to characterize how the two radiation modalities differ in their impact on the immune system. The research as a whole found: The survival association was assessed only in patients who died, and better survival with proton therapy was presented by the authors as a possibility rather than a demonstrated result. During treatment, patients who received proton therapy stayed relatively stable, whereas patients who received photon therapy lost naive T cells and TCR diversity and gained effector/memory populations. Across the cohort, an inverse correlation was found between a larger post-nadir drop in TCR diversity and overall survival time among patients who died. After the lymphocyte count nadir, photon-treated repertoires showed oligoclonal expansion, especially of CD8+ Temra cells, which drove the drop in diversity.

Here the sequenced sample was peripheral blood, taken from a patient treated with photon-based radiotherapy. The source of this sequence is a man aged 35-49 years with gastric cancer. The chain couples TRBV18 to TRBJ1-1; the D gene assignment is ambiguous. The CDR3 protein: CASSASRPGNTEAFF. The DNA reads TGTGCCAGCTCAGCCTCAAGGCCGGGGAACACTGAAGCTTTCTTT.